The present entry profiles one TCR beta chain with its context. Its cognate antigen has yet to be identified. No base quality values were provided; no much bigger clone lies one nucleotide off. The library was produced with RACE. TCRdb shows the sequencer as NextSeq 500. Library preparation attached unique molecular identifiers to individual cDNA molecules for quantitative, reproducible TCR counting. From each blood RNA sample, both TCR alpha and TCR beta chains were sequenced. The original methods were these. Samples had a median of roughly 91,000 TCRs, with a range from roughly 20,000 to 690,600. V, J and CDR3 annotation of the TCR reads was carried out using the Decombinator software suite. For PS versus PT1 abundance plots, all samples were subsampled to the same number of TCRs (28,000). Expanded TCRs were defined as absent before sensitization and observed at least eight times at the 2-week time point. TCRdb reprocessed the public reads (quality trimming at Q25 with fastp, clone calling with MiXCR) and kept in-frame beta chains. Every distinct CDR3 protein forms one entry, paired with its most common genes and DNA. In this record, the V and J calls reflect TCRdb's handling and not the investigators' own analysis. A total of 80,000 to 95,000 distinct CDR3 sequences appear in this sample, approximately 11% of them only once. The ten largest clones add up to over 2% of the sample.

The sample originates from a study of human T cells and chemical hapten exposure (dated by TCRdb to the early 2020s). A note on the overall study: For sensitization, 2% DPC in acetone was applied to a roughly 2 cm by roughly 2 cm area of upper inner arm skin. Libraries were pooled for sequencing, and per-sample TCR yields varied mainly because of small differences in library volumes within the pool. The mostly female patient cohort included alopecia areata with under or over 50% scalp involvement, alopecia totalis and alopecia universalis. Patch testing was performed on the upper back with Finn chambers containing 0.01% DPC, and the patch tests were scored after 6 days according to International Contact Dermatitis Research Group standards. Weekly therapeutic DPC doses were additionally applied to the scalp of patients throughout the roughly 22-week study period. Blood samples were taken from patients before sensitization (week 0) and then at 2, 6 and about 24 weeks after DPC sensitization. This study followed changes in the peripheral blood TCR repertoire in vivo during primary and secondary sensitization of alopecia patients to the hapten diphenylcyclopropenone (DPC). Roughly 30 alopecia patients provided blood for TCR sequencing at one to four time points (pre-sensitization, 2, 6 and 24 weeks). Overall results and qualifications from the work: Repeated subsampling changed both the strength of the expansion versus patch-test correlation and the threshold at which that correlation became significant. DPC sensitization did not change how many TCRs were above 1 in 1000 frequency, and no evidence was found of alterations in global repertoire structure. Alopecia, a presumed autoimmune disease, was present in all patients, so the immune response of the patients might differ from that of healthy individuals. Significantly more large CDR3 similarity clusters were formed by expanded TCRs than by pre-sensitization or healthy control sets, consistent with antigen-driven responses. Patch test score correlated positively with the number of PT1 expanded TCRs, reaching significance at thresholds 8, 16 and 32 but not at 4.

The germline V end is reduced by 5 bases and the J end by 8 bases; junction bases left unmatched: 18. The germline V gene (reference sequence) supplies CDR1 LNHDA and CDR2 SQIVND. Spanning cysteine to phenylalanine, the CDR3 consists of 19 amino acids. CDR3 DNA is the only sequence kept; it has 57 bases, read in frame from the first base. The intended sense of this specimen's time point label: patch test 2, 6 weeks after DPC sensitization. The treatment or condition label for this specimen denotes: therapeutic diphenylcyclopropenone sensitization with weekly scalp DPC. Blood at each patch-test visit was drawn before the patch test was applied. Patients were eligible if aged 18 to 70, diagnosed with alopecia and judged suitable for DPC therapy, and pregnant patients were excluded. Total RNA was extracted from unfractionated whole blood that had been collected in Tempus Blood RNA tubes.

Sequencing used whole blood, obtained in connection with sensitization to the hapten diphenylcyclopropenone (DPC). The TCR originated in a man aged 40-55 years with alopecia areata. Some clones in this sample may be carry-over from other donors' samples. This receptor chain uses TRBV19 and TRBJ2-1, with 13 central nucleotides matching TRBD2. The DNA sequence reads TGTGCCAGTAGTGATCTATCCCCTTACACTAGCGGGAGGGCGGATGAGCAGTTCTTC. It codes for CASSDLSPYTSGRADEQFF. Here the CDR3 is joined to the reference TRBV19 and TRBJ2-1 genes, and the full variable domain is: DGGITQSPKYLFRKEGQNVTLSCEQNLNHDAMYWYRQDPGQGLRLIYYSQIVNDFQKGDIAEGYSVSREKKESFPLTVTSAQKNPTAFYLCASSDLSPYTSGRADEQFFGPGTRLTVL.